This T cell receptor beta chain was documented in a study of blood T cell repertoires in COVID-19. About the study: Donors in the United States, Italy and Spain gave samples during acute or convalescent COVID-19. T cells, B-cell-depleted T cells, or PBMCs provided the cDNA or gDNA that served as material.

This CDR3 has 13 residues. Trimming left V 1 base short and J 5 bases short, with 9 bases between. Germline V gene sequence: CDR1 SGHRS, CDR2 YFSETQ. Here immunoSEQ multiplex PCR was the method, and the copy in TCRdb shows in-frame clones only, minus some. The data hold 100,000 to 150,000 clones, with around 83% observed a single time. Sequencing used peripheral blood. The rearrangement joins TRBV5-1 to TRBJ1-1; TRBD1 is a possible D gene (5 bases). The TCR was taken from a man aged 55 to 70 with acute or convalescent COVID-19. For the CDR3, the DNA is TGCGCCAGCAGCTTGATGGGGGGAACTGAAGCTTTCTTT. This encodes CASSLMGGTEAFF.